A selection of T cell receptor beta chains follows, all from one sample in a study of CD8+CD57+ T cells in acquired aplastic anemia. From the reads, TCRdb called clonotypes with MiXCR, one entry per CDR3 protein. Here the sample spans roughly 200,000 distinct CDR3 sequences, roughly three fifths being singletons. The sequenced sample was sorted CD4+, CD8+, or CD8+CD57+ T cells (not recorded which) from PBMCs. These receptors all stem from a human donor with aplastic anemia. Both conserved end residues are part of each CDR3.

CDR3	V	J
CASRHTQYF	TRBV7-6	TRBJ2-3
CASRYRDIEYEQYF	TRBV2	TRBJ2-7
CASSVFGLAGNEQFF	TRBV25-1	TRBJ2-1
CSAREHTEAFF	TRBV20-1	TRBJ1-1
CASTSTQANTEAFF	TRBV7-9	TRBJ1-1
CSAPRTGGLETQYF	TRBV20-1	TRBJ2-5
CASSLISWLGDLTEDTQYF	TRBV5-6	TRBJ2-3
CSVAANTGELFF	TRBV29-1	TRBJ2-2
CASSKGTSGSYEQYF	TRBV6-6	TRBJ2-7
CASSPTGVNGYTF	TRBV7-9	TRBJ1-2
CASSAGSVNYNEQFF	TRBV7-9	TRBJ2-1
CAISDPPREIFSPLHF	TRBV10-3	TRBJ1-6
CASSGGTADGYTF	TRBV6-2/TRBV6-3	TRBJ1-2
CASSLGGGRTDTQYF	TRBV7-6	TRBJ2-3
CCTGFSGAFF	TRBV20-1	TRBJ1-1
CASSIIGGSYEQYF	TRBV19	TRBJ2-7
CASSITLGQGYGYTF	TRBV19	TRBJ1-2
CAIMSEWTDTQYF	TRBV10-3	TRBJ2-3
CASSPSIYSGANVLTF	TRBV7-6	TRBJ2-6
CAIDRLRLQYF	TRBV19	TRBJ2-7
CATSDLRGESQYF	TRBV24-1	TRBJ2-5
CATSDFGVAGENEQFF	TRBV24-1	TRBJ2-1
CASSDLQGVPRAYEQYF	TRBV10-2	TRBJ2-7
CATSRQGTRAEAFF	TRBV15	TRBJ1-1
CASSIVGSPNEKLFF	TRBV9	TRBJ1-4
CASSASTLAANNNEQFF	TRBV9	TRBJ2-1
CASKNRPYYEQYF	TRBV12-3/TRBV12-4	TRBJ2-7
CSVVGGVTIGEAFF	TRBV29-1	TRBJ1-1
CATSRPTGQGNSPLHF	TRBV15	TRBJ1-6
CAISESSSGGVDTQYF	TRBV10-3	TRBJ2-3
CSASGWRIPYEQYF	TRBV20-1	TRBJ2-7
CASHSYEQYF	TRBV7-9	TRBJ2-7
CASSLAGQEAFF	TRBV7-8	TRBJ1-1
CASSGVSGNTIYF	TRBV2	TRBJ1-3
CASSLERFEQFF	TRBV7-2	TRBJ2-1
CASSRQQERGNSPLHF	TRBV7-3	TRBJ1-6
CASSEVGREGFEKLFF	TRBV2	TRBJ1-4
CSARVPGGGDAFF	TRBV20-1	TRBJ1-1
CSASDGGVPNSPLHF	TRBV20-1	TRBJ1-6
CATSDLGSTDTQYF	TRBV24-1	TRBJ2-3
CASSPTGQYNEKLFF	TRBV7-2	TRBJ1-4
CASSLSVRGGYTF	TRBV27	TRBJ1-2
CASRAGTSYEQYF	TRBV12-5	TRBJ2-7
CASSLVGETQYF	TRBV7-2	TRBJ2-5
CASSTPGQARSYEQYF	TRBV7-8	TRBJ2-7
CSARGREGSPLHF	TRBV20-1	TRBJ1-6
CASSYSGSQNIQYF	TRBV5-1	TRBJ2-4
CATSAPDGVSDQPQHF	TRBV24-1	TRBJ1-5
CASSIYSGNTIYF	TRBV7-6	TRBJ1-3